Described below is a single TCR beta chain sequence and its context. Antigen specificity is unknown. A single record per CDR3 protein comes from TCRdb applying MiXCR to the reads. The sample contains about 400,000 distinct CDR3 sequences, about 35% of which appear only once. The data originate from a study of T cell repertoires in cytomegalovirus infection. Study information: Recently identified HLA-C-restricted and well-studied HLA-B-restricted CMV epitopes were used. Matching HLA type and CMV infection were both indicated by public TCR beta signatures.

This CDR3 is built from 14 residues. V gave up 3 bases and J gave up 5 bases, with 11 bases separating them. Germline loops: CDR1 MDHEN, CDR2 SYDVKM. The chain combines TRBV28 with TRBJ1-5, with D maybe TRBD1 (6 bases). This receptor was taken from a human donor in good health (CMV status not recorded). Some clones in this sample may be carry-over from other donors' samples. This sample comprised cultured PBMCs, obtained from culture after CMV antigen stimulation. This CDR3 reads CASSFFRGHQPQHF. Here the CDR3 DNA reads TGTGCCAGCAGTTTTTTCAGGGGCCATCAGCCCCAGCATTTT.